The clone carrying this T cell receptor beta chain was recorded at least ten times. The record originates from a study of T-cell reconstitution after alpha-beta-depleted transplantation in children. Preparation of the TCRbeta library involved a method that used unique molecular identifiers. TCRdb redid the calling of the PCR reads with MiXCR, one entry per CDR3 protein. The sample records around 200,000 distinct CDR3 sequences, more than 6.5% being singletons. This CDR3 is 13 amino acids long. Per the germline V gene, CDR1 is DFQATT and CDR2 is SNEGSKA (reference sequence). The V gene lost 3 bases and the J gene lost 0 bases, with 8 bases spanning the gap.

The receptor's source is a human donor who donated a stem cell graft to a child with Wiskott-Aldrich syndrome. This material consisted of PBMCs from the stem cell graft donor, taken from the stem cell graft. The chain carries TRBV20-1 and TRBJ1-2; D is uncertain. CDR3 sequence: CSASVQSNYGYTF. CDR3 bases: TGCAGTGCTAGCGTTCAATCTAACTATGGCTACACCTTC.